Sequencing of this T cell receptor (beta chain) was carried out in a study of blood T cell repertoires in COVID-19. Study in general: Acute and convalescent COVID-19 specimens originated in the United States, Italy and Spain.

CDR1 and CDR2 (germline): LGHNA, YSLEER. V shed 4 bases, J shed 5 bases, and the junction held 4 bases outside the gene matches. CDR3 length: 13 residues. Repertoires were generated with immunoSEQ multiplex PCR, while TCRdb's copy carries only in-frame clones and drops some. Counted here are 75,000 to 90,000 clones, less than 85% occurring once; the ten biggest clones make up approximately 4.6%. The V call is TRBV4-3, the J call TRBJ1-1, with 7 nucleotides matching TRBD1. The sequenced sample consisted of peripheral blood. This clonotype was sampled from an older woman with acute or convalescent COVID-19. CDR3 in DNA: TGCGCCAGCAGCCCTTACAGGGGAACTGAAGCTTTCTTT. As protein: CASSPYRGTEAFF.